The clone carrying this T cell receptor beta chain was counted once. Antigen unknown. CDR3 length equals 15 residues. Germline loops: CDR1 LNHDA, CDR2 SQIVND (reference sequence). With V trimmed by 5 bases and J by 2 bases, 6 bases remained unmatched. The data stem from a study of CD8 T cells in ankylosing spondylitis. Overall study findings and caveats: For ankylosing spondylitis blood, a TCR beta motif of seven to nine highly homologous variants appeared characteristic. Disease-linked clones were reportedly significantly enriched in matched ankylosing spondylitis synovial fluid.

One entry per CDR3 protein results from TCRdb running MiXCR on the 5' RACE reads. The repertoire holds 700,000 or so distinct CDR3 sequences, with 15% to 20% as singletons. The receptor was isolated from a male donor with ankylosing spondylitis. This chain joins TRBV19 and TRBJ2-3; 8 bases agree with TRBD1. The sample taken for sequencing was blood, either unsorted or a sorted T cell fraction (not recorded which). The CDR3: CASSPGDRITDTQYF. CDR3 DNA: TGTGCCAGTAGTCCCGGGGACAGGATCACAGATACGCAGTATTTT. The full variable domain, completed using reference TRBV19 and TRBJ2-3, is DGGITQSPKYLFRKEGQNVTLSCEQNLNHDAMYWYRQDPGQGLRLIYYSQIVNDFQKGDIAEGYSVSREKKESFPLTVTSAQKNPTAFYLCASSPGDRITDTQYFGPGTRLTVL.